These T cell receptor beta chains were read from a single sample in a study of shared clonotypes between healthy human individuals. The method was immunoSEQ multiplex PCR; TCRdb's version includes in-frame clones alone and lacks a portion of them. The data contain around 2.3 million clones, approximately 94% of them singletons. What was sequenced was naive CD4+ T cells sorted from blood. The receptors here all came from a young man in good health. CDR3s include the opening cysteine and the closing phenylalanine or tryptophan. Each record gives: CDR3 protein, CDR3 DNA, J gene, clone size, V gene, D gene. A D gene is named only where the DNA matches it firmly. The size field is filled for only some rows; it gives once, few, many or a size class.

CDR3: CASSLTGSSSPLHF
DNA: TGTGCCAGCAGCTTAACAGGGTCGAGCTCACCCCTCCACTTT
J: TRBJ1-6
size: NA
V: TRBV7-3
D: NA

CDR3: CASSPGTGDDYGYTF
DNA: TGTGCCAGCTCACCGGGGACAGGGGACGACTATGGCTACACCTTC
J: TRBJ1-2
size: NA
V: TRBV18
D: TRBD1

CDR3: CASSPDSSPPLDF
DNA: TGTGCCAGCAGTCCCGACAGTTCCCCCCCTTTGGACTTC
J: TRBJ2-4
size: NA
V: TRBV28
D: NA

CDR3: CASSGGGVGNTGELFF
DNA: TGTGCCAGCAGTGGAGGGGGAGTTGGGAACACCGGGGAGCTGTTTTTT
J: TRBJ2-2
size: NA
V: TRBV6-1
D: NA

CDR3: CASSLVRLRHHGPSYEQYF
DNA: TGCGCCAGCAGCTTGGTTCGCCTCAGACATCATGGCCCCTCCTACGAGCAGTACTTC
J: TRBJ2-7
size: NA
V: TRBV5-1
D: NA

CDR3: CAISESVSGRASGELFF
DNA: TGTGCCATCAGTGAGTCGGTTAGCGGGAGGGCCTCCGGGGAGCTGTTTTTT
J: TRBJ2-2
size: NA
V: TRBV10-3
D: TRBD2

CDR3: CASSLSRGGYEQFF
DNA: TGCGCCAGCAGCTTGAGCAGGGGCGGATATGAGCAGTTCTTC
J: TRBJ2-1
size: NA
V: TRBV5-1
D: NA

CDR3: CASSFGTASYNEQFF
DNA: TGCGCCAGCAGCTTCGGGACAGCCTCCTACAATGAGCAGTTCTTC
J: TRBJ2-1
size: NA
V: TRBV5-1
D: TRBD1

CDR3: CASRARGILNEQFF
DNA: TGTGCCAGCAGGGCCCGAGGAATCCTAAATGAGCAGTTCTTC
J: TRBJ2-1
size: NA
V: TRBV2
D: NA

CDR3: CASSRVDTNTEAFF
DNA: TGTGCCAGCAGTCGTGTTGATACGAACACTGAAGCTTTCTTT
J: TRBJ1-1
size: NA
V: TRBV2
D: NA

CDR3: CASSLRWDRKETQYF
DNA: TGTGCCAGCAGCTTGAGGTGGGATAGGAAAGAGACCCAGTACTTC
J: TRBJ2-5
size: NA
V: TRBV5-6
D: NA

CDR3: CASSPSTGQGEQYF
DNA: TGTGCCAGCAGCCCCTCGACAGGGCAGGGCGAGCAGTACTTC
J: TRBJ2-7
size: NA
V: TRBV7-6
D: TRBD1

CDR3: CASRRGRDNEKLFF
DNA: TGTGCCAGCAGAAGGGGGAGGGATAATGAAAAACTGTTTTTT
J: TRBJ1-4
size: NA
V: TRBV28
D: NA

CDR3: CASSPGQGTDTQYF
DNA: TGCGCCAGCAGCCCGGGACAGGGCACAGATACGCAGTATTTT
J: TRBJ2-3
size: few
V: TRBV5-1
D: TRBD1

CDR3: CASRGQGGLTTDTQYF
DNA: TGTGCCTCTCGAGGTCAGGGGGGCCTGACGACAGATACGCAGTATTTT
J: TRBJ2-3
size: NA
V: TRBV10-3
D: NA

CDR3: CASSLGNTEAFF
DNA: TGTGCCAGCAGTTTGGGGAACACTGAAGCTTTCTTT
J: TRBJ1-1
size: NA
V: TRBV28
D: NA

CDR3: CAWDGSSSYNSPLHF
DNA: TGTGCCTGGGACGGTTCAAGCTCCTATAATTCACCCCTCCACTTT
J: TRBJ1-6
size: once
V: TRBV30
D: NA

CDR3: CASSLAATGNSPLHF
DNA: TGTGCCAGCAGTTTAGCGGCTACCGGGAATTCACCCCTCCACTTT
J: TRBJ1-6
size: NA
V: TRBV28
D: NA

CDR3: CASRRGGPTSTDTQYF
DNA: TGTGCCAGCAGGCGCGGGGGTCCTACTAGCACAGATACGCAGTATTTT
J: TRBJ2-3
size: NA
V: TRBV25-1
D: TRBD2

CDR3: CAAAKTGLSYEQYF
DNA: TGTGCCGCGGCAAAGACAGGCCTATCCTACGAGCAGTACTTC
J: TRBJ2-7
size: NA
V: TRBV30
D: NA

CDR3: CASRDLNQPQHF
DNA: TGTGCCAGTCGGGACCTAAATCAGCCCCAGCATTTT
J: TRBJ1-5
size: NA
V: TRBV19
D: NA

CDR3: CASSILTGTQYF
DNA: TGTGCCAGTAGTATCCTGACCGGAACCCAGTACTTC
J: TRBJ2-5
size: few
V: TRBV19
D: NA

CDR3: CAWTPGGRINQPQHF
DNA: TGTGCCTGGACCCCGGGAGGAAGAATCAATCAGCCCCAGCATTTT
J: TRBJ1-5
size: NA
V: TRBV30
D: NA

CDR3: CASSLGGQLNTEAFF
DNA: TGTGCCAGCAGCTTGGGGGGGCAGCTGAACACTGAAGCTTTCTTT
J: TRBJ1-1
size: NA
V: TRBV5-4
D: NA

CDR3: CASSDQTVNQPQHF
DNA: TGTGCCAGCAGTGACCAGACGGTCAATCAGCCCCAGCATTTT
J: TRBJ1-5
size: NA
V: TRBV2
D: NA

CDR3: CASSFPYRQGLTDTQYF
DNA: TGTGCCAGCAGCTTCCCGTACCGACAGGGACTCACAGATACGCAGTATTTT
J: TRBJ2-3
size: NA
V: TRBV7-8
D: NA

CDR3: CASSQAPQETQYF
DNA: TGCGCCAGCAGCCAAGCCCCCCAAGAGACCCAGTACTTC
J: TRBJ2-5
size: NA
V: TRBV4-1
D: NA

CDR3: CASSLRNLLKTQYF
DNA: TGTGCCAGCTCACTCCGAAACCTTTTGAAGACCCAGTACTTC
J: TRBJ2-5
size: NA
V: TRBV18
D: NA

CDR3: CASSQGRVYEQFF
DNA: TGTGCCAGCAGCCAAGGCAGGGTATATGAGCAGTTCTTC
J: TRBJ2-1
size: NA
V: TRBV7-6
D: NA

CDR3: CASGLYGTSNEQFF
DNA: TGTGCTAGTGGTTTGTATGGGACTTCAAATGAGCAGTTCTTC
J: TRBJ2-1
size: NA
V: TRBV12-5
D: NA

CDR3: CASSLSAGGHTGELFF
DNA: TGTGCCAGCAGCCTCTCCGCGGGAGGGCACACCGGGGAGCTGTTTTTT
J: TRBJ2-2
size: NA
V: TRBV11-2
D: TRBD2

CDR3: CASSVQTESNSPLHF
DNA: TGCGCCAGCAGCGTCCAGACAGAATCAAATTCACCCCTCCACTTT
J: TRBJ1-6
size: NA
V: TRBV10-2
D: NA